A single sample gave rise to the 28 T cell receptor beta chains below, sequenced in a study of T-cell memory formation after mild COVID-19. TCRdb fed the 5' RACE reads into MiXCR, producing one record per CDR3 protein. The repertoire includes approximately 210,000 distinct CDR3 sequences, 27% of them detected once, and approximately 10% sits in the top ten. Sequenced material: PBMCs or a T cell subset sorted from them (not recorded which). Source of these receptors: an adult woman who had mild COVID-19 (a few samples of this study predate the infection). Cell type and time point are not known.

In this sample, this clonotype turned up a few times. The germline gene is not matched at one end of the junction; a read error may be the cause. The chain employs TRBV29-1 and TRBJ1-2; 8 nucleotides agree with TRBD1. Germline lookup yields CDR1 SQVTM and CDR2 ANQGSEA. The length of the CDR3 is 13 residues. The CDR3: CSVESPTGARPNF. CDR3 DNA: TGCAGCGTTGAATCGCCGACAGGGGCTCGCCCCAACTTC.

This chain uses TRBV5-1 with TRBJ2-5; D unclear. V lost 1 base to trimming and J lost 10 bases, with 17 bases between them. This CDR3 has 14 residues. CDR1 and CDR2 from the germline V gene are SGHRS and YFSETQ. CDR3 in amino acids: CASSLSPHIGSQYF. CDR3 DNA: TGCGCCAGCAGCTTGAGTCCCCACATAGGAAGCCAGTACTTC.

This chain connects TRBV6-2 or TRBV6-3 to TRBJ2-7; the match to TRBD2 covers 13 bases. Germline loops: CDR1 MNHEY, CDR2 SVGEGT. Trimming took 2 bases from V and 5 from J; bases not matched to a gene: 3. The length of the CDR3 is 15 residues. CDR3 amino acids: CASSYATSGRDEQYF. The CDR3, as DNA: TGTGCCAGCAGTTACGCCACTAGCGGGAGGGACGAGCAGTACTTC.

The table lists this clonotype with a few counts. This chain connects TRBV29-1 to TRBJ1-6; no clear D. Trimming removed 0 bases from V and 7 bases from J, with 7 bases in between. This CDR3 is 13 amino acids long. CDR1 and CDR2 (germline): SQVTM, ANQGSEA. The CDR3 sequence: CSVEETTNSPLHF. CDR3 bases: TGCAGCGTTGAAGAGACGACAAATTCACCCCTCCACTTT.

The chain uses TRBV5-4 and TRBJ2-3; 8 bases match TRBD2. The CDR3 runs 17 residues. Germline V gives CDR1 SGHNT, CDR2 YYREEE (reference sequence). The V segment lost 3 bases and the J segment 4 bases; nucleotides outside the gene matches: 13. The CDR3 DNA reads TGTGCCAGCAGCTCCGGGACCGGGACTAGAGTCCCAGATACGCAGTATTTT. Translating gives CASSSGTGTRVPDTQYF.

The chain has TRBV6-5 and TRBJ2-1; 10 bases are shared with TRBD2. J was trimmed by 8 bases and V by 6 bases; bases with no gene match: 10. The length of the CDR3 is 15 residues. Per the germline V gene, CDR1 is MNHEY and CDR2 is SVGAGI. The CDR3 loop reads CASSPPSGRTYEQFF. For the CDR3, the DNA is TGTGCCAGCAGCCCACCTAGCGGGAGAACCTATGAGCAGTTCTTC.

This chain joins TRBV30 and TRBJ2-2; D not certain. The CDR3 extends over 16 amino acids. V lost 1 base to trimming and J lost 3 bases, with 15 bases between them. CDR1 is GTSNPN, CDR2 SVGIG, per germline (reference sequence). The CDR3 reads CAWSAPLDGDTGELFF. In nucleotides, the CDR3 is TGTGCCTGGAGTGCTCCCCTCGACGGAGACACCGGGGAGCTGTTTTTT.

The chain couples TRBV2 to TRBJ1-1; D is possibly TRBD1 (5 bases). The CDR3 runs 14 residues. V was trimmed by 8 bases and J by 4 bases, leaving 17 bases between them. Germline lookup yields CDR1 SNHLY and CDR2 FYNNEI. Written as DNA, the CDR3 is TGTGCCAGCGCGGCCAGGGAAAGGGTCACTGAAGCTTTCTTT. The encoded protein is CASAARERVTEAFF.

The gene calls are TRBV9 and TRBJ1-6; 10 nucleotides match TRBD1. Germline CDR1 reads SGDLS; CDR2 reads YYNGEE. Trimming at V came to 4 bases and at J to 5 bases, leaving 6 bases not matched to a gene. This CDR3 comprises 16 residues. CDR3 nucleotide sequence: TGTGCCAGCAGCCCGAGGACAGGGGGAAATAATTCACCCCTCCACTTT. It yields the protein CASSPRTGGNNSPLHF.

This chain joins TRBV2 and TRBJ1-1; no clear D. The CDR3 runs 15 residues. With 4 bases removed from V and 0 bases from J, the gap between germline ends came to 12 bases. The germline V gene has CDR1 SNHLY and CDR2 FYNNEI. In nucleotides, the CDR3 is TGTGCCAGCAGTGGTCCTGAGAGGGTGAACACTGAAGCTTTCTTT. This translates into CASSGPERVNTEAFF.

The CDR3 here is CASSSQQGQPQHF. The CDR3 DNA follows: TGTGCCAGCAGTTCCCAGCAGGGCCAGCCCCAGCATTTT. The rearrangement links TRBV6-2 or TRBV6-3 to TRBJ1-5, with TRBD1 as a possible D gene (5 bases). Trimming pared 4 bases from V and 7 bases from J, leaving 11 bases between. This CDR3 spans 13 amino acids. CDR1 MNHEY and CDR2 SVGEGT come from the germline V gene.

This clonotype was seen a few times. V gene TRBV5-1 combines with J gene TRBJ1-3; possible D gene TRBD1, 6 bases. CDR1 is SGHRS, CDR2 YFSETQ, per germline. The V end lost 5 bases, the J end lost 8 bases, and 11 bases lay between the germline ends. CDR3 length equals 12 residues. The CDR3 is CASSLEGDTIYF. In nucleotides, the CDR3 is TGCGCCAGCAGTCTCGAGGGGGACACCATATATTTT.

About this clonotype: One junction end does not reproduce the germline sequence, and a read error may be involved. The V and J genes are TRBV20-1 and TRBJ2-7; D might be TRBD1 (8 bases). This CDR3 comprises 13 residues. Germline lookup yields CDR1 DFQATT and CDR2 SNEGSKA (reference sequence). CDR3: CSAREPERDRPHF. Here the CDR3 DNA reads TGCAGTGCTAGAGAACCGGAGCGGGACAGGCCCCACTTC.

The CDR3 DNA is TGTGCCAGCAGCCCCGTTCGGTATGCAGATACGCAGTATTTT. Protein: CASSPVRYADTQYF. The chain employs TRBV2 and TRBJ2-3; no clear D. Germline V gives CDR1 SNHLY, CDR2 FYNNEI. The CDR3 is 14 residues long. Trimming cost V 6 bases and J 4 bases, with 14 bases left between them.

The rearrangement uses TRBV27 and TRBJ1-2; D gene uncertain. Germline CDR1 is MNHEY and CDR2 is SMNVEV (reference sequence). V shed 0 bases and J shed 2 bases, with 10 bases lying between them. The CDR3 loop spans 15 amino acids. The CDR3 bases are TGTGCCAGCAGTTTATCGTTAGAGGGCAACTATGGCTACACCTTC. It is translated as CASSLSLEGNYGYTF.

V gene TRBV14 combines with J gene TRBJ2-1; D may be TRBD1 (7 bases). With 5 bases removed from V and 2 bases from J, the gap between germline ends came to 19 bases. Germline lookup yields CDR1 SGHDN and CDR2 FVKESK. The CDR3 has 17 residues. The DNA of the CDR3 is TGTGCCAGCAGCAGAGGGGGGTCAGGGACAGCCTACAATGAGCAGTTCTTC. Amino acid sequence: CASSRGGSGTAYNEQFF.

This rearrangement joins TRBV9 to TRBJ2-1; possibly TRBD2 for D (5 bases). Germline V gives CDR1 SGDLS, CDR2 YYNGEE. With 4 bases removed from V and 9 bases from J, the gap between germline ends came to 14 bases. The CDR3 totals 13 residues. The CDR3 loop is CASSPTMAGEQFF. Here the CDR3 DNA reads TGTGCCAGCAGCCCGACGATGGCGGGTGAGCAGTTCTTC. The variable domain in full, with the rest retrieved from reference TRBV9 and TRBJ2-1, is DSGVTQTPKHLITATGQRVTLRCSPRSGDLSVYWYQQSLDQGLQFLIQYYNGEERAKGNILERFSAQQFPDLHSELNLSSLELGDSALYFCASSPTMAGEQFFGPGTRLTVL.

The sample holds one count of this clonotype. V gene TRBV20-1 combines with J gene TRBJ2-1; 8 nucleotides line up with TRBD1. The CDR3 is 15 amino acids. The germline V gene has CDR1 DFQATT and CDR2 SNEGSKA (reference sequence). Trimming cost V 2 bases and J 4 bases; bases outside gene matches: 7. In nucleotides, the CDR3 is TGCAGTGCTAGATCCGGGACAGGAACTTACAATGAGCAGTTCTTC. The encoded protein is CSARSGTGTYNEQFF.

This clonotype was counted between two and nine times. This chain connects TRBV24-1 to TRBJ2-1; D is tentatively TRBD1 or TRBD2 (5 bases each). Germline V gene sequence: CDR1 KGHDR, CDR2 SFDVKD. This CDR3 has 12 residues. V dropped 7 bases and J dropped 9 bases, with 12 bases sitting between them. The CDR3 protein is CATSLPGGEQFF. The CDR3 nucleotides are TGTGCCACCAGCCTTCCTGGGGGTGAGCAGTTCTTC.

The chain employs TRBV29-1 and TRBJ2-3, with D possibly matching TRBD1 (8 bases). The CDR3 consists of 15 residues. The germline gives CDR1 SQVTM, CDR2 ANQGSEA. V gave up 4 bases and J gave up 4 bases, with 18 bases separating them. CDR3 in amino acids: CSVAPTGGDADTQYF. The CDR3 coding sequence is TGCAGCGTTGCTCCTACAGGGGGGGACGCAGATACGCAGTATTTT.

This clonotype was seen a handful of times. V and J are TRBV7-9 and TRBJ2-2; 7 bases are a match to TRBD1. The V and J ends lost 6 bases and 0 bases, in that order; junction bases with no gene match: 4. Germline CDR1 SEHNR, CDR2 FQNEAQ (reference sequence). The CDR3 loop spans 15 amino acids. CDR3 region: CASRYRGANTGELFF. DNA for the CDR3: TGTGCCAGCAGATACAGGGGCGCGAACACCGGGGAGCTGTTTTTT.

This clonotype has more than one count but fewer than ten. In nucleotides, the CDR3 is TGTGCCAGCAGCCCAATGGGTCTAGCGGGCGCCAGCACAGATACGCAGTATTTT. Translation gives CASSPMGLAGASTDTQYF. The V gene is TRBV7-8, the J gene TRBJ2-3; 8 nucleotides line up with TRBD2. Germline V gene lookup returns CDR1 SGHVS and CDR2 FQNEAQ. This CDR3 has 18 residues. J was trimmed by 0 bases and V by 5 bases; bases with no gene match: 13.

The chain employs TRBV20-1 and TRBJ2-5; D may be TRBD2 (6 bases). This CDR3 comprises 14 residues. Germline-derived CDR1 and CDR2 are DFQATT and SNEGSKA (reference sequence). The V end lost 5 bases, the J end lost 3 bases, and 16 bases lay between the germline ends. CDR3 protein: CSAYSRGLEETQYF. In nucleotides, the CDR3 is TGCAGTGCTTATTCCCGGGGACTGGAAGAGACCCAGTACTTC.

This chain connects TRBV24-1 to TRBJ2-1, with 7 bases fitting TRBD2. The V gene's germline CDR1 is KGHDR and CDR2 SFDVKD. The J segment lost 12 bases and the V segment lost 4 bases, leaving 5 bases of the junction unmatched. The CDR3 is 12 amino acids. CDR3 DNA sequence: TGTGCCACCAGTGACGTAGCGGGTGGGCAGTTCTTC. Its translation is CATSDVAGGQFF.

Only a few counts were recorded for this clonotype. This sequence joins TRBV7-3 and TRBJ1-1; D remains unclear. This CDR3 is 15 amino acids long. Deletions cut 1 base from V and 1 base from J, with 10 bases between. Germline V lookup: CDR1 SGHTA, CDR2 FQGTGA. CDR3 loop: CASSLSSYRNTEAFF. Written as DNA, the CDR3 is TGTGCCAGCAGCTTAAGCTCGTACAGGAACACTGAAGCTTTCTTT.

The rearrangement joins TRBV5-1 to TRBJ2-1; TRBD2 agrees at 14 bases. Trimming took 4 bases from V and 6 from J; bases not matched to a gene: 3. Looked up from germline, CDR1 is SGHRS and CDR2 is YFSETQ. This CDR3 comprises 15 residues. CDR3 region: CASSTGTSGSNEQFF. Here the CDR3 DNA reads TGCGCCAGCAGCACCGGGACTAGCGGGAGCAATGAGCAGTTCTTC.

This clonotype was seen only a few times. The chain combines TRBV2 with TRBJ2-7, with 7 nucleotides matching TRBD1. Germline-derived CDR1 and CDR2 are SNHLY and FYNNEI. Trimming removed 5 bases from V and 3 bases from J; junction bases left unmatched: 7. The CDR3 is made up of 14 amino acids. CDR3: CASSRDRPHYEQYF. CDR3 bases: TGTGCCAGCAGTAGGGACAGACCCCACTACGAGCAGTACTTC.

V is TRBV29-1 and J is TRBJ2-3; 14 bases fit TRBD2. Germline CDR1 SQVTM, CDR2 ANQGSEA. Trimming took 6 bases from V and 6 from J; bases not matched to a gene: 5. The CDR3 totals 14 residues. In DNA, the CDR3 is TGCAGCGTGGGACTAGCGGGAGTCAGGGATACGCAGTATTTT. Protein: CSVGLAGVRDTQYF.